Each of the 19 T cell receptor beta chains below was sequenced from the same sample in a study of human T cells and chemical hapten exposure. TCRdb independently ran MiXCR on the RACE reads; one entry per CDR3 protein. The sample has roughly 120,000 distinct CDR3 sequences, approximately 13% seen once. The time point denotes: pre-sensitization, week 0. Indicated treatment: therapeutic diphenylcyclopropenone sensitization with weekly scalp DPC. The source was whole blood, collected in connection with sensitization to the hapten diphenylcyclopropenone (DPC). Source of these receptors: a woman aged 18 to 35 with alopecia areata. Some clones in this sample may be carry-over from other donors' samples.

This clonotype was picked up many times. The chain joins TRBV7-3 to TRBJ2-3, with 7 bases fitting TRBD2. CDR3 length equals 14 residues. Per germline, CDR1 SGHTA and CDR2 FQGTGA. The junction had 2 bases not matched to a gene; V was cut back by 5 bases and J by 0 bases. The CDR3 coding sequence is TGTGCCAGCAGCCCTAGCGGAAGCACAGATACGCAGTATTTT. Its translation is CASSPSGSTDTQYF.

This chain joins TRBV7-9 and TRBJ2-3; D may be TRBD2 (5 bases). CDR3 length equals 14 residues. Germline CDR1 SEHNR, CDR2 FQNEAQ (reference sequence). V gave up 2 bases and J gave up 6 bases, with 12 bases separating them. The CDR3 spells CASSLNLAGDTQYF. In DNA form, the CDR3 reads TGTGCCAGCAGCTTAAACCTAGCAGGTGATACGCAGTATTTT.

This clonotype has a handful of counts. The chain couples TRBV12-3 or TRBV12-4 to TRBJ2-2; 7 bases line up with TRBD1. Trimming at V came to 5 bases and at J to 4 bases, leaving 7 bases not matched to a gene. This CDR3 is 15 amino acids long. CDR3 nucleotides: TGTGCCAGCAGTGAACAGGGGACGGGCACCGGGGAGCTGTTTTTT. The encoded protein is CASSEQGTGTGELFF.

The chain uses TRBV30 and TRBJ1-2; 9 bases agree with TRBD1. J was trimmed by 4 bases and V by 7 bases; bases with no gene match: 19. The CDR3 has 17 residues. The germline CDR1 and CDR2 sequences are GTSNPN and SVGIG (reference sequence). The CDR3 DNA reads TGTGCCTCCCGGGCGCCCAGACCGGGACAGGGCTTCTATGGCTACACCTTC. Translated, it gives CASRAPRPGQGFYGYTF. The complete variable domain, with remaining parts taken from reference TRBV30 and TRBJ1-2, reads SQTIHQWPATLVQPVGSPLSLECTVEGTSNPNLYWYRQAAGRGLQLLFYSVGIGQISSEVPQNLSASRPQDRQFILSSKKLLLSDSGFYLCASRAPRPGQGFYGYTFGSGTRLTVV.

V gene TRBV29-1 combines with J gene TRBJ2-2, with 7 bases lining up with TRBD1. The CDR3 extends over 14 amino acids. Germline loops: CDR1 SQVTM, CDR2 ANQGSEA. V gave up 3 bases and J gave up 5 bases; unmatched junction bases: 6. The CDR3 loop is CSVDGTGETGELFF. CDR3 DNA sequence: TGCAGCGTTGATGGTACAGGGGAAACCGGGGAGCTGTTTTTT.

This sequence joins TRBV6-5 and TRBJ2-7; 10 bases match TRBD2. Germline V gene sequence: CDR1 MNHEY, CDR2 SVGAGI. V lost 6 bases, J lost 5 bases, and 7 bases stayed unmatched. The CDR3 sequence is 14 residues long. The CDR3 protein is CASSKLAGKDEQYF. CDR3 nucleotides: TGTGCCAGCAGCAAACTAGCGGGGAAGGACGAGCAGTACTTC.

With respect to this clonotype: A clone one base away is much larger, so this may be a read error. The J gene is TRBJ1-5, the V gene TRBV5-5; D gene uncertain. CDR1 is SGHKS and CDR2 is YYEKEE in the germline V gene (reference sequence). The CDR3 loop spans 12 amino acids. DNA of the CDR3: TGTACCAGCAGCCCCCGGGATCAGCCCCAGCATTTT. It specifies CTSSPRDQPQHF.

The chain is built from TRBV20-1 and TRBJ2-3; D may be TRBD2 (5 bases). Germline CDR1 reads DFQATT; CDR2 reads SNEGSKA (reference sequence). CDR3 length: 15 residues. V was pared by 0 bases and J by 6 bases, with 16 bases between. This chain's CDR3 is CSARDSGRGSDTQYF. The CDR3, as DNA: TGCAGTGCTAGAGATAGTGGTCGGGGATCGGATACGCAGTATTTT.

The chain carries TRBV24-1 and TRBJ2-2, with no clear D. This CDR3 is 15 amino acids long. V lost 2 bases, J lost 0 bases, and 6 bases lay in between. The germline V gene encodes CDR1 KGHDR and CDR2 SFDVKD. The CDR3 loop is CATSDSVANTGELFF. Here the CDR3 DNA reads TGTGCCACCAGTGATTCGGTAGCGAACACCGGGGAGCTGTTTTTT.

This clonotype was detected only a few times. This chain links TRBV25-1 with TRBJ1-4; D gene unclear. This CDR3 contains 14 residues. V was trimmed by 6 bases and J by 4 bases, leaving 12 bases between them. The germline CDR1 and CDR2 sequences are MGHDK and SYGVNS. The CDR3 sequence is CASSFTALNEKLFF. CDR3 DNA sequence: TGTGCCAGCAGCTTCACGGCCCTTAATGAAAAACTGTTTTTT.

This clonotype was picked up many times. The chain joins TRBV12-3 or TRBV12-4 to TRBJ1-6; D unresolved. The CDR3 has 15 amino acids. Deletions cut 3 bases from V and 3 bases from J, with 9 bases between. The CDR3 region is CASSFLSGYNSPLHF. CDR3 bases: TGTGCCAGCAGTTTTCTGTCCGGCTATAATTCACCCCTCCACTTT.

The chain recombines TRBV7-9 with TRBJ1-4; TRBD1 matches at 7 bases. CDR3 length: 13 amino acids. Germline values: CDR1 SEHNR, CDR2 FQNEAQ (reference sequence). J was trimmed by 8 bases and V by 5 bases; bases with no gene match: 5. As DNA, the CDR3 is TGTGCCAGCAGCCCCACGACAGGGGAAAAACTGTTTTTT. Its protein is CASSPTTGEKLFF.

This clonotype was counted a few times. The V and J genes are TRBV20-1 and TRBJ2-1; D may match TRBD1 or TRBD2 (5 bases each). This CDR3 contains 13 residues. The germline V gene has CDR1 DFQATT and CDR2 SNEGSKA (reference sequence). V was pared by 6 bases and J by 0 bases, with 9 bases between. The chain's CDR3 is CSAGDTSYNEQFF. The CDR3 DNA reads as TGCAGTGCGGGGGATACCTCCTACAATGAGCAGTTCTTC.

This clonotype was observed many times. V gene TRBV4-3 combines with J gene TRBJ1-2; maybe TRBD1 (5 bases). This CDR3 is 17 amino acids long. Trimming shortened V by 0 bases and J by 1 base, and 15 bases separated the two germline ends. Germline CDR1 reads LGHNA; CDR2 reads YSLEER. The CDR3 is CASSQDPYGGINYGYTF. As DNA, the CDR3 is TGCGCCAGCAGCCAAGATCCCTACGGGGGGATTAACTATGGCTACACCTTC.

A word on this clonotype: Its ends do not fully match the called genes, so a read error is possible. This chain uses TRBV15 with TRBJ2-5; 8 positions agree with TRBD2. Germline values: CDR1 LNHNV, CDR2 YYDKDF (reference sequence). There are 13 residues in the CDR3. CDR3 region: CATSRDISGTRNF. CDR3 in DNA: TGTGCCACCAGCAGAGATATATCCGGGACTAGGAACTTC.

This chain links TRBV7-9 with TRBJ1-6, with TRBD1 as a possible D gene (6 bases). V was cut by 7 bases and J by 0 bases, with 19 bases left in between. The germline gives CDR1 SEHNR, CDR2 FQNEAQ (reference sequence). The CDR3 runs 18 residues. The CDR3 DNA reads as TGTGCCAGCATCGATCAGGGGTCACCGAGCTCCTATAATTCACCCCTCCACTTT. It specifies CASIDQGSPSSYNSPLHF.

Many counts were recorded for this clonotype. The chain joins TRBV11-2 to TRBJ2-7; tentative D call: TRBD1 (6 bases). V lost 5 bases and J lost 0, with 17 bases in between. The CDR3 contains 16 residues. From germline, CDR1 is SGHAT and CDR2 FQNNGV. The CDR3 coding sequence is TGTGCCAGCAGCCAGCGACAAGCAGGGGCCTCCTACGAGCAGTACTTC. It encodes CASSQRQAGASYEQYF.

The CDR3 DNA sequence: TGCGCCAGCAGCCACCTGGGACAGGGGATCGCTGAAGCTTTCTTT. Translating it yields CASSHLGQGIAEAFF. J is TRBJ1-1 and V is TRBV4-3; 10 nucleotides match TRBD1. Germline CDR1 LGHNA, CDR2 YSLEER. V lost 3 bases and J lost 6; bases outside the gene matches: 7. This CDR3 spans 15 amino acids.

Note on this clonotype: This sequence may be a read error, since a much larger clone differs from it by one base. The rearrangement uses TRBV6-6 and TRBJ1-1; D remains unclear. This CDR3 is 12 amino acids long. V was clipped by 2 bases and J by 0 bases, with 1 base between them. CDR1 is MNHNY and CDR2 is SVGAGI in the germline V gene (reference sequence). The CDR3 bases are TGTGCCAGCAGTTACGTGAACACTGAAGCTTTCTTT. It translates to CASSYVNTEAFF.